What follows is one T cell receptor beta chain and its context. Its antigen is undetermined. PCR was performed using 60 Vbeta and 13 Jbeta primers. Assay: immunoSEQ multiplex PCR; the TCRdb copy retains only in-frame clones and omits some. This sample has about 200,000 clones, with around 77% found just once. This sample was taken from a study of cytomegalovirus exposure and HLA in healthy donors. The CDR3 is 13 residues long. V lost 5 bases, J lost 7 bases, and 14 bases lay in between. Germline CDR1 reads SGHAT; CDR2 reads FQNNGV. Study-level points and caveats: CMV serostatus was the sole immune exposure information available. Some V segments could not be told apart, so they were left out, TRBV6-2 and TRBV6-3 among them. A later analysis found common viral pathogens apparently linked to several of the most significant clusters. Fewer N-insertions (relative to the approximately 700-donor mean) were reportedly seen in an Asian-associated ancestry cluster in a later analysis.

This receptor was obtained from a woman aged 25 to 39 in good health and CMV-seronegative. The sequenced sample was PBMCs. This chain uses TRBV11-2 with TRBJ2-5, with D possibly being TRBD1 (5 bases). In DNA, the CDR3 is TGTGCCAGCAGCACAGGAGCGTGGGGGACCCAGTACTTC. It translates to CASSTGAWGTQYF.